The 27 T cell receptor beta chains below all came from one sample that was sequenced in a study of OX40 agonist ivuxolimab in advanced cancers. Here immunoSEQ multiplex PCR was the method, and the copy in TCRdb shows in-frame clones only, minus some. The sample records over 85,000 clones, more than 85% being singletons. The sample here was CD4+ or CD8+ T cells sorted from blood, taken in a trial of the OX40 agonist ivuxolimab. These receptors all stem from an adult with an advanced solid tumor such as melanoma, head and neck, liver or kidney cancer.

V usage is TRBV5-1 and J usage is TRBJ2-3, with 12 bases that match TRBD2. The CDR3 consists of 16 residues. Trimming removed 5 bases from V and 0 bases from J; junction bases left unmatched: 4. CDR1 is SGHRS, CDR2 YFSETQ, per germline. The CDR3: CASSSLAGGSTDTQYF. In DNA form, the CDR3 reads TGCGCCAGCAGTAGTCTAGCGGGAGGGAGCACAGATACGCAGTATTTT.

Comment on this clone: One end of the junction is discordant with germline, which a read error may explain. The J gene is TRBJ2-7, the V gene TRBV4-1; TRBD2 matches at 12 bases. The CDR3 covers 14 residues. Germline assignment: CDR1 MGHRA and CDR2 YSYEKL. This CDR3 reads CASSQKGGTSGFQF. CDR3 bases: TGCGCCAGCAGCCAAAAGGGGGGGACTAGCGGGTTTCAGTTC.

This clone was counted a single time. This chain links TRBV7-9 with TRBJ2-3; possibly TRBD2 for D (6 bases). Trimming shortened V by 1 base and J by 2 bases, and 19 bases separated the two germline ends. CDR1 SEHNR and CDR2 FQNEAQ come from the germline V gene (reference sequence). The CDR3 has 18 amino acids. In nucleotides, the CDR3 is TGTGCCAGCAGCTTAGGTGGGCTAGCGCGAAGGGACACAGATACGCAGTATTTT. This translates into CASSLGGLARRDTDTQYF.

The V call is TRBV5-1, the J call TRBJ2-3; TRBD2 agrees at 9 bases. After removal of 0 bases from V and 5 bases from J, the junction contained 10 bases not matched to a gene. CDR3 length: 17 amino acids. CDR1 and CDR2 from the germline V gene are SGHRS and YFSETQ. The DNA for the CDR3 is TGCGCCAGCAGCTTGGGACTAGCGGACTCTAGGGGAGATACGCAGTATTTT. This translates into CASSLGLADSRGDTQYF.

This chain links TRBV18 with TRBJ1-6, with D hard to call. V lost 6 bases and J 7 bases, leaving 16 bases between the germline ends. Germline-derived CDR1 and CDR2 are KGHSH and LQKENI. This CDR3 has 15 amino acids. For the CDR3, the DNA is TGTGCCAGCTCGGAGATGCTACAGTCGAATTCACCCCTCCACTTT. Translated: CASSEMLQSNSPLHF.

The rearrangement uses TRBV18 and TRBJ2-3, with 9 nucleotides matching TRBD1. With 1 base clipped from V and 5 bases from J, the junction kept 7 bases outside the gene matches. The CDR3 runs to 16 residues. Germline lookup yields CDR1 KGHSH and CDR2 LQKENI. The CDR3 sequence: CASSPLPGQGLDTQYF. CDR3 sequence (DNA): TGTGCCAGCTCACCACTCCCGGGACAGGGTTTAGATACGCAGTATTTT.

The CDR3 sequence is CASRVETGSNQPQHF. DNA of the CDR3: TGTGCCAGCAGAGTCGAGACAGGCAGCAATCAGCCCCAGCATTTT. The chain uses TRBV28 and TRBJ1-5; possibly TRBD1 for D (6 bases). CDR1 MDHEN and CDR2 SYDVKM come from the germline V gene. CDR3 length: 15 residues. Between the trimmed V and J ends, which lost 6 bases and 1 base, there was a span of 13 bases.

This clone showed up just once. The V and J genes are TRBV4-2 and TRBJ2-1; 8 nucleotides agree with TRBD2. CDR3 size: 17 residues. The germline gives CDR1 LGHNA, CDR2 YNFKEQ. Losses at the gene ends were 2 bases for V and 1 base for J; bases not matched to a gene: 7. CDR3 protein: CASSQRYSGNSYNEQFF. The CDR3 bases are TGTGCCAGCAGCCAACGTTATAGCGGGAATTCCTACAATGAGCAGTTCTTC.

The V and J genes are TRBV4-3 and TRBJ1-2; the D is unclear. Germline-derived CDR1 and CDR2 are LGHNA and YSLEER. V was cut by 0 bases and J by 7 bases, with 9 bases left in between. CDR3 length: 13 amino acids. The CDR3 is CASSQDPRFGYTF. The CDR3 DNA reads TGCGCCAGCAGCCAAGATCCGAGGTTTGGCTACACCTTC.

This chain uses TRBV5-1 with TRBJ2-3; D gene unclear. Trimming removed 0 bases from V and 1 base from J, with 9 bases in between. Germline V gene data show CDR1 as SGHRS and CDR2 as YFSETQ. The CDR3 runs 15 residues. CDR3 coding DNA: TGCGCCAGCAGCTTGGAATCCAGGCGCACAGATACGCAGTATTTT. It codes for CASSLESRRTDTQYF.

Notes on this clone: This same CDR3 is encoded by further DNA sequences in the sample. The V call is TRBV7-2, the J call TRBJ1-1; D is possibly TRBD1 (5 bases). This CDR3 has 14 residues. V lost 5 bases to trimming and J lost 1 base, with 11 bases between them. Germline CDR1 is SGHTA and CDR2 is FQGNSA. CDR3 region: CASSPSGGNTEAFF. CDR3 coding DNA: TGTGCCAGCAGCCCTTCTGGGGGGAACACTGAAGCTTTCTTT.

The J gene is TRBJ1-5, the V gene TRBV7-2; possible D gene TRBD1, 6 bases. Germline CDR1 is SGHTA and CDR2 is FQGNSA. Trimming cost V 3 bases and J 6 bases, with 12 bases left between them. CDR3 size: 14 residues. This chain's CDR3 is CASSFREGGQPQHF. CDR3 bases: TGTGCCAGCAGCTTCAGGGAGGGGGGTCAGCCCCAGCATTTT.

The V call is TRBV29-1, the J call TRBJ2-2; possibly TRBD2 for D (5 bases). With 4 bases removed from V and 5 bases from J, the gap between germline ends came to 5 bases. CDR1 is SQVTM, CDR2 ANQGSEA, per germline. The CDR3 is 11 residues long. The CDR3 here is CSVGGTGELFF. CDR3 bases: TGCAGCGTTGGAGGGACCGGGGAGCTGTTTTTT.

CDR3 in amino acids: CASRFNPAPNPVDTQYF. CDR3 sequence (DNA): TGTGCAAGTCGCTTCAATCCGGCGCCAAACCCGGTGGATACGCAGTATTTT. J is TRBJ2-3 and V is TRBV12-2. TRBV12-2 is labeled a pseudogene. This CDR3 has 17 amino acids.

V is TRBV4-3 and J is TRBJ2-6; a possible D gene is TRBD1 (6 bases). Germline values: CDR1 LGHNA, CDR2 YSLEER. The CDR3 is 17 residues long. The germline V and J ends were trimmed by 0 bases and 4 bases, with 13 bases remaining between them. The CDR3 here is CASSQDLTGTGANVLTF. In DNA, the CDR3 is TGCGCCAGCAGCCAAGATCTTACGGGGACAGGGGCCAACGTCCTGACTTTC.

The chain recombines TRBV28 with TRBJ2-1, with 7 nucleotides matching TRBD2. V trimming: 6 bases; J trimming: 9 bases; junction bases outside the gene matches: 5. Germline-derived CDR1 and CDR2 are MDHEN and SYDVKM. The CDR3 is made up of 12 amino acids. The CDR3, as DNA: TGTGCCAGCAGGACCCTAGCGGCTGAGCAGTTCTTC. Its protein product is CASRTLAAEQFF. Variable domain in full (rest from reference TRBV28 and TRBJ2-1): DVKVTQSSRYLVKRTGEKVFLECVQDMDHENMFWYRQDPGLGLRLIYFSYDVKMKEKGDIPEGYSVSREKKERFSLILESASTNQTSMYLCASRTLAAEQFFGPGTRLTVL.

This clone was seen a single time. Additional DNA sequences in this sample encode the identical CDR3. V gene TRBV5-1 combines with J gene TRBJ2-3, with 7 bases aligning to TRBD1. V was pared by 0 bases and J by 4 bases, with 5 bases of the junction left unmatched. CDR1 is SGHRS and CDR2 is YFSETQ in the germline V gene. The CDR3 loop spans 15 amino acids. The CDR3 region is CASSLGQGVADTQYF. Here the CDR3 DNA reads TGCGCCAGCAGCTTGGGTCAGGGGGTCGCAGATACGCAGTATTTT. Drawing the rest from reference TRBV5-1 and TRBJ2-3, the complete variable domain is KAGVTQTPRYLIKTRGQQVTLSCSPISGHRSVSWYQQTPGQGLQFLFEYFSETQRNKGNFPGRFSGRQFSNSRSEMNVSTLELGDSALYLCASSLGQGVADTQYFGPGTRLTVL.

This chain links TRBV7-2 with TRBJ1-4; D not resolved. This CDR3 is 13 amino acids long. Looked up from germline, CDR1 is SGHTA and CDR2 is FQGNSA. V was cut by 0 bases and J by 14 bases, with 13 bases left in between. The CDR3 coding sequence is TGTGCCAGCAGCTTAGCGGTCGGTGACAATCTGTTTTTT. It is translated as CASSLAVGDNLFF.

The CDR3 loop reads CASNSFGTATDTQYF. CDR3 DNA: TGTGCCAGCAACTCGTTTGGGACAGCGACAGATACGCAGTATTTT. The chain carries TRBV7-2 and TRBJ2-3; 7 bases are shared with TRBD1. Germline V lookup: CDR1 SGHTA, CDR2 FQGNSA. V lost 7 bases and J lost 3; bases outside the gene matches: 10. This CDR3 has 15 amino acids.

The CDR3 DNA reads as TGCGCCAGCAGCTTGAATGGGGCTAGTGAAAAACTGTTTTTT. Translation: CASSLNGASEKLFF. The chain has TRBV5-1 and TRBJ1-4; D is perhaps TRBD1 (5 bases). The V end was cut by 1 base, the J end by 7 bases, with 11 bases between. Germline lookup yields CDR1 SGHRS and CDR2 YFSETQ. This CDR3 comprises 14 residues.

This clone has more than one count but fewer than ten. The chain combines TRBV7-9 with TRBJ2-2; 7 nucleotides agree with TRBD1. The germline V gene has CDR1 SEHNR and CDR2 FQNEAQ (reference sequence). The CDR3 totals 16 residues. The J segment lost 0 bases and the V segment lost 2 bases, leaving 3 bases of the junction unmatched. Written as DNA, the CDR3 is TGTGCCAGCAGCTTACTCGGGACAGCGAACACCGGGGAGCTGTTTTTT. Translating gives CASSLLGTANTGELFF.

The V gene is TRBV4-2, the J gene TRBJ2-1; 7 bases match TRBD2. The CDR3 covers 13 residues. CDR1 is LGHNA and CDR2 is YNFKEQ in the germline V gene. The J segment lost 6 bases and the V segment lost 6 bases, leaving 5 bases of the junction unmatched. CDR3 coding DNA: TGTGCCAGCAGGAAAACTAGCGTCAATGAGCAGTTCTTC. It encodes CASRKTSVNEQFF.

V is TRBV28 and J is TRBJ1-5, with D perhaps matching TRBD1 (5 bases). V was clipped by 3 bases and J by 5 bases, with 17 bases between them. The CDR3 totals 16 residues. CDR1 is MDHEN and CDR2 is SYDVKM in the germline V gene. CDR3 coding DNA: TGTGCCAGCAGTTTTCCGTCGGCAGGGAGCTATCAGCCCCAGCATTTT. This translates into CASSFPSAGSYQPQHF.

This chain uses TRBV7-2 with TRBJ2-5; TRBD1 agrees at 10 bases. V shed 4 bases and J 5 bases; nucleotides not matched to a gene: 4. The CDR3 contains 14 residues. Germline-derived CDR1 and CDR2 are SGHTA and FQGNSA. The CDR3: CASSSGQGMETQYF. DNA for the CDR3: TGTGCCAGCAGCTCGGGACAGGGGATGGAGACCCAGTACTTC.

This chain connects TRBV5-1 to TRBJ2-1, with D perhaps given as TRBD1 or TRBD2 (5 bases each). With 4 bases removed from V and 4 bases from J, the gap between germline ends came to 15 bases. The length of the CDR3 is 15 residues. Looked up from germline, CDR1 is SGHRS and CDR2 is YFSETQ. As DNA, the CDR3 is TGCGCCAGCAGCCAAAGCGCGAGGGGATACAATGAGCAGTTCTTC. This encodes CASSQSARGYNEQFF.

The chain couples TRBV18 to TRBJ1-2; D is undetermined. The CDR3 has 15 residues. The germline gives CDR1 KGHSH, CDR2 LQKENI. Between the trimmed V and J ends, which lost 3 bases and 2 bases, there was a span of 13 bases. CDR3: CASSPTPGRNYGYTF. The CDR3 DNA reads TGTGCCAGCTCACCTACACCGGGTCGGAACTATGGCTACACCTTC.

The chain has TRBV28 and TRBJ2-7; no clear D. This CDR3 region has 13 residues. Trimming cost V 7 bases and J 0 bases, with 10 bases left between them. CDR1 MDHEN and CDR2 SYDVKM come from the germline V gene. CDR3 protein: CASTGSLSYEQYF. CDR3 coding DNA: TGTGCCAGCACGGGCAGCCTCTCCTACGAGCAGTACTTC.